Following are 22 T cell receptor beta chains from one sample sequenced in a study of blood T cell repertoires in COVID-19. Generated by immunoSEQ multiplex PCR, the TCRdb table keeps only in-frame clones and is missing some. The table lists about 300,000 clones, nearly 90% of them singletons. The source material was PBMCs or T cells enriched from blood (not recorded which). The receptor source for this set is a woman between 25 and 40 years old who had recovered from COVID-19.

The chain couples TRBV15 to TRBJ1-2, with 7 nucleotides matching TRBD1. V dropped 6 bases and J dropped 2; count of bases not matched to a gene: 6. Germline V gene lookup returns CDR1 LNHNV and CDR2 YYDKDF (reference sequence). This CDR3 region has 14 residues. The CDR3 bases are TGTGCCACCAGGGGACAGATCGACAACTATGGCTACACCTTC. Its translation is CATRGQIDNYGYTF.

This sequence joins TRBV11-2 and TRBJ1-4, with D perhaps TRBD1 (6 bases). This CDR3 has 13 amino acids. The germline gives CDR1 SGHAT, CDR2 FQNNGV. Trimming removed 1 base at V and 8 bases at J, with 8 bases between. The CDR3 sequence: CASSLAGVEKLFF. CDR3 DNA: TGTGCCAGCAGCTTAGCAGGGGTCGAAAAACTGTTTTTT.

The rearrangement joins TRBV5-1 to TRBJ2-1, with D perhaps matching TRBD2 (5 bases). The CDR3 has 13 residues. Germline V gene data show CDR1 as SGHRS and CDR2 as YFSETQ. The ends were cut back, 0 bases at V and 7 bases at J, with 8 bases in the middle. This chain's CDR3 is CASSLASRNEQFF. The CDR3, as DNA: TGCGCCAGCAGCTTGGCTAGCAGAAATGAGCAGTTCTTC.

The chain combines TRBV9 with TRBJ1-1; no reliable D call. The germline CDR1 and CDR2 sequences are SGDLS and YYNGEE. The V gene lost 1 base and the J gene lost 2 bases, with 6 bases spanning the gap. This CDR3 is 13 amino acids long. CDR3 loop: CASSVSRNTEAFF. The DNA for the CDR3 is TGTGCCAGCAGCGTAAGCCGAAACACTGAAGCTTTCTTT.

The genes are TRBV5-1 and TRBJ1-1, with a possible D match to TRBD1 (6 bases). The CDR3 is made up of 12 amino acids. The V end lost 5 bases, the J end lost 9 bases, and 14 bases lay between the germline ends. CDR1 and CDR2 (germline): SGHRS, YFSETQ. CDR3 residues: CASSFSQGKAFF. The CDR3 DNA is TGCGCCAGCAGTTTTTCTCAGGGGAAAGCTTTCTTT.

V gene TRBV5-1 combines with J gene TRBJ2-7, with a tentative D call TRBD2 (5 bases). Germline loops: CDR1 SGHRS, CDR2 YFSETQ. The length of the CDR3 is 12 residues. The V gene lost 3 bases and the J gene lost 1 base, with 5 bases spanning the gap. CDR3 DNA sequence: TGCGCCAGCAGCTCGGGGTCCTACGAGCAGTACTTC. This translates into CASSSGSYEQYF. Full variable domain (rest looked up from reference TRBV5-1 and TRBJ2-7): KAGVTQTPRYLIKTRGQQVTLSCSPISGHRSVSWYQQTPGQGLQFLFEYFSETQRNKGNFPGRFSGRQFSNSRSEMNVSTLELGDSALYLCASSSGSYEQYFGPGTRLTVT.

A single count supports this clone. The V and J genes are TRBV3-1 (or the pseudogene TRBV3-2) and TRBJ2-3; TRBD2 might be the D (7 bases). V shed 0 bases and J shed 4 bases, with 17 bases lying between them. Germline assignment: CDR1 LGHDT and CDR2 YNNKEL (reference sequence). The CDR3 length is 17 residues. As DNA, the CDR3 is TGTGCCAGCAGCCAAGATATCGAGGGGGGGCCTTCAGATACGCAGTATTTT. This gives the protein CASSQDIEGGPSDTQYF.

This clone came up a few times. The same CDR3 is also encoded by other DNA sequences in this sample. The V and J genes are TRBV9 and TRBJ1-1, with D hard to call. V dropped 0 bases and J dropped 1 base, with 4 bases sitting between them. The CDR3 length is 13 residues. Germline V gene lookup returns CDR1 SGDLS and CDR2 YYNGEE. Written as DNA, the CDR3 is TGTGCCAGCAGCGTAGCCAGGAACACTGAAGCTTTCTTT. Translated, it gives CASSVARNTEAFF.

CDR3 residues: CASSQEPSGASSTDTQYF. Written as DNA, the CDR3 is TGCGCCAGCAGCCAAGAGCCCAGTGGGGCCTCCTCCACAGATACGCAGTATTTT. The rearrangement uses TRBV4-3 and TRBJ2-3; D may be TRBD1 (5 bases). Trimming removed 0 bases at V and 2 bases at J, with 18 bases between. Germline V lookup: CDR1 LGHNA, CDR2 YSLEER. The CDR3 is made up of 18 amino acids.

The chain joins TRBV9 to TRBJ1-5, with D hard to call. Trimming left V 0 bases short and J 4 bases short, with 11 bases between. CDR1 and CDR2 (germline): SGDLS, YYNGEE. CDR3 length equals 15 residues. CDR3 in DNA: TGTGCCAGCAGCGTAGATCCGGAGGTTAATCAGCCCCAGCATTTT. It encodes CASSVDPEVNQPQHF.

DNA of the CDR3: TGTGCCAGCAGCTTATTTCGACTTCCCGTATACGAGCAGTACTTC. The encoded protein is CASSLFRLPVYEQYF. The V and J genes are TRBV7-3 and TRBJ2-7; no clear D. Germline CDR1 and CDR2: SGHTA and FQGTGA. The CDR3 contains 15 residues. V was shortened by 2 bases and J by 4 bases, with 15 bases between the two germline ends.

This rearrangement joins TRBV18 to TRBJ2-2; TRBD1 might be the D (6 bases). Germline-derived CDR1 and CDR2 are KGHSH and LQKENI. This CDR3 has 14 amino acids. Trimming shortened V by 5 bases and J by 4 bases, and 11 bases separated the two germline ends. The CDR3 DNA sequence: TGTGCCAGCTCAGGAAACAGGGTCACCGGGGAGCTGTTTTTT. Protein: CASSGNRVTGELFF.

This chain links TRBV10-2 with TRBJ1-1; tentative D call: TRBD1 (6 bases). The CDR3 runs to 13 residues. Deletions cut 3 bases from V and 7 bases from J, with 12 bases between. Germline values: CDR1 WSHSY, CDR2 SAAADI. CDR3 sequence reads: CASSDSGHYEAFF. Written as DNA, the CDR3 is TGCGCCAGCAGTGATTCGGGACACTATGAAGCTTTCTTT.

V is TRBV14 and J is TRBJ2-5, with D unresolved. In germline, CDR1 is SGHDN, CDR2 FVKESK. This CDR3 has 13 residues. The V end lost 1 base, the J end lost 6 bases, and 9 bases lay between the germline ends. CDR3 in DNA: TGTGCCAGCAGCCAAGCCCGGTCCCAGACCCAGTACTTC. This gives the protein CASSQARSQTQYF.

CDR3 loop: CASSPSVGQQYF. The CDR3 bases are TGTGCCAGCAGCCCCTCCGTGGGGCAACAGTACTTC. This chain connects TRBV7-8 to TRBJ2-7, with D perhaps TRBD1 (5 bases). V was trimmed by 5 bases and J by 10 bases, leaving 15 bases between them. The length of the CDR3 is 12 residues. From germline, CDR1 is SGHVS and CDR2 FQNEAQ.

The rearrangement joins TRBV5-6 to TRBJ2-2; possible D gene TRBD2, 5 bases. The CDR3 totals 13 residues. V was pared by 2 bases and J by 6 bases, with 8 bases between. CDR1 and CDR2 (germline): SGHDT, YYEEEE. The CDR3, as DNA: TGTGCCAGCAGCTTATCGGAGGCCGGGGAGCTGTTTTTT. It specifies CASSLSEAGELFF.

In DNA, the CDR3 is TGTGCCAGCTGTAGCACAGGGAACACCGGGGAGCTGTTTTTT. Translating gives CASCSTGNTGELFF. The chain is built from TRBV6-5 and TRBJ2-2; D may be TRBD1 (5 bases). The CDR3 totals 14 residues. CDR1 is MNHEY, CDR2 SVGAGI, per germline. V gave up 8 bases and J gave up 1 base, with 11 bases separating them.

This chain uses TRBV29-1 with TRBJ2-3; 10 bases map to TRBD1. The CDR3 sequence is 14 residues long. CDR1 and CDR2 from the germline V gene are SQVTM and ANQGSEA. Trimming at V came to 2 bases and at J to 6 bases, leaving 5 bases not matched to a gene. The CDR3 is CSVERTGGKDTQYF. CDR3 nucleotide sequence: TGCAGCGTTGAACGGACAGGGGGTAAGGATACGCAGTATTTT.

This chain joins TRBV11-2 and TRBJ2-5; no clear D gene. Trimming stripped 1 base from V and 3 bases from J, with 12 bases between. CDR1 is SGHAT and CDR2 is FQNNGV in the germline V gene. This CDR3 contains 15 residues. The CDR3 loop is CASSLGGWVKETQYF. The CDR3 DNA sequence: TGTGCCAGCAGCTTAGGAGGTTGGGTCAAAGAGACCCAGTACTTC.

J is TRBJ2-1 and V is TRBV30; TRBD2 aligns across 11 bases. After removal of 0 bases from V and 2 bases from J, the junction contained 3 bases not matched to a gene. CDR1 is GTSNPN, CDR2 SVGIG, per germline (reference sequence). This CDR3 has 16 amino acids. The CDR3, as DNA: TGTGCCTGGAGTGTAACTAGCGGGGGCACCTACAATGAGCAGTTCTTC. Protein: CAWSVTSGGTYNEQFF.

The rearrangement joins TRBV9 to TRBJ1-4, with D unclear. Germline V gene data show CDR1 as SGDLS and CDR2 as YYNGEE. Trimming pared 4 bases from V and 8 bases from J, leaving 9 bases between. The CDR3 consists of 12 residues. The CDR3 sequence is CASSLPGEKLFF. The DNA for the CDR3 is TGTGCCAGCAGCCTCCCAGGAGAAAAACTGTTTTTT. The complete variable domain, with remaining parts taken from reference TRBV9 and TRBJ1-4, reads DSGVTQTPKHLITATGQRVTLRCSPRSGDLSVYWYQQSLDQGLQFLIQYYNGEERAKGNILERFSAQQFPDLHSELNLSSLELGDSALYFCASSLPGEKLFFGSGTQLSVL.

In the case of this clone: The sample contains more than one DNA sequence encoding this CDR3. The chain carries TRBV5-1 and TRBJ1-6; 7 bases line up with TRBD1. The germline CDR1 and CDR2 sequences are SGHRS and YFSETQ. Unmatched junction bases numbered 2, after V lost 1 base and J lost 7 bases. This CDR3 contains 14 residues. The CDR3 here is CASSLNRGNSPLHF. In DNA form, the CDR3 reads TGCGCCAGCAGCTTGAACAGGGGCAATTCACCCCTCCACTTT.